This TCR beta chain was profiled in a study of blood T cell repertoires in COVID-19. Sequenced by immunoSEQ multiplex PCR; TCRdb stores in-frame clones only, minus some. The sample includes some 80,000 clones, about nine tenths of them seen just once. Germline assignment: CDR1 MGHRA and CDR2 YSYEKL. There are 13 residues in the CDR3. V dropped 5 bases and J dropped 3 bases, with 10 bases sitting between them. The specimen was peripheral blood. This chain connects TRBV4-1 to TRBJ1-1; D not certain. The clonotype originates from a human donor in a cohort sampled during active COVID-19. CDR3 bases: TGCGCCAGCAGCGAAAGGAGTTACACTGAAGCTTTCTTT. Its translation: CASSERSYTEAFF.